This is a list of T cell receptor beta chains from one sample in a study of CD8 T cells in ankylosing spondylitis. TCRdb processed the 5' RACE reads anew with MiXCR; each CDR3 protein has one entry. The sample carries over 700,000 distinct CDR3 sequences, about 20% recorded once. Sequenced input: blood, either unsorted or a sorted T cell fraction (not recorded which). These receptors were obtained from a male donor with ankylosing spondylitis. The CDR3 runs from the conserved cysteine through the conserved F or W. A D gene is named only where the DNA matches it firmly. Size is stated for part of the rows, as once, few or many counts, or as a class when the clone is expanded.

d_call,clone_size,j_call,v_call,cdr3_aa,cdr3_nt
TRBD1,NA,TRBJ1-6,TRBV4-2,CASSHRTGDNSPLHF,TGTGCCAGCAGCCACCGGACAGGAGATAATTCACCCCTCCACTTT
NA,NA,TRBJ2-1,TRBV7-9,CASSRETSYNEQFF,TGTGCCAGCAGCAGGGAGACGAGCTACAATGAGCAGTTCTTC
NA,NA,TRBJ2-1,TRBV4-1,CASSQDHNIYNEQFF,TGCGCCAGCAGCCAAGATCATAATATTTACAATGAGCAGTTCTTC
TRBD1,few,TRBJ1-1,TRBV20-1,CSARDKTGAFF,TGCAGTGCTAGAGATAAGACAGGGGCTTTCTTT
TRBD1,NA,TRBJ2-1,TRBV5-1,CASGGTGANEQFF,TGCGCCAGCGGGGGGACAGGGGCCAATGAGCAGTTCTTC
NA,NA,TRBJ2-1,TRBV4-1,CASSQESMNEQFF,TGCGCCAGCAGCCAAGAGAGCATGAATGAGCAGTTCTTC
NA,NA,TRBJ1-1,TRBV20-1,CSARDPSPKNTEAFF,TGCAGTGCTAGAGACCCCTCCCCAAAGAACACTGAAGCTTTCTTT
TRBD2,NA,TRBJ2-1,TRBV20-1,CSASAGGLPLRNEQFF,TGCAGTGCTAGCGCGGGGGGCCTCCCCCTCCGCAATGAGCAGTTCTTC
NA,NA,TRBJ2-6,TRBV4-2,CASSHTEARGTGANVLTF,TGTGCCAGCAGCCACACAGAGGCCAGGGGAACCGGGGCCAACGTCCTGACTTTC
NA,NA,TRBJ1-1,TRBV20-1,CSAKRGYGGDTEAFF,TGCAGTGCTAAACGGGGGTACGGGGGGGACACTGAAGCTTTCTTT
NA,few,TRBJ2-3,TRBV6-5,CASSYTGPASTDTQYF,TGTGCCAGCAGTTACACCGGTCCAGCTAGCACAGATACGCAGTATTTT
NA,NA,TRBJ2-5,TRBV12-3/TRBV12-4,CASSQTPNLGETQYF,TGTGCCAGCAGCCAAACCCCAAACTTGGGGGAGACCCAGTACTTC
NA,NA,TRBJ1-1,TRBV16,CASSQNQGNTEAFF,TGTGCCAGCAGCCAAAACCAGGGGAACACTGAAGCTTTCTTT
NA,few,TRBJ2-2,TRBV15,CATSRDFGTQGGELFF,TGTGCCACCAGCAGAGACTTCGGGACACAGGGCGGGGAGCTGTTTTTT
NA,NA,TRBJ2-7,TRBV4-2,CASSLETAYYEQYF,TGTGCCAGCAGCCTGGAAACAGCCTACTACGAGCAGTACTTC
TRBD1,NA,TRBJ1-3,TRBV5-1,CASSLRQGNTIYF,TGCGCCAGCAGCCTACGACAGGGGAACACCATATATTTT
TRBD1,NA,TRBJ1-1,TRBV6-5,CASSYSTWDSPMNTEAFF,TGTGCCAGCAGTTACTCGACTTGGGACAGCCCCATGAACACTGAAGCTTTCTTT
NA,few,TRBJ1-1,TRBV4-1,CASSQASRTANTEAFF,TGCGCCAGCAGCCAAGCGTCCAGGACAGCGAACACTGAAGCTTTCTTT
TRBD2,NA,TRBJ2-7,TRBV5-6,CASSPSLRRLAEYEQYF,TGTGCCAGCAGCCCTAGCCTCCGAAGACTAGCGGAATACGAGCAGTACTTC
NA,many,TRBJ2-7,TRBV6-1,CASRPGTGISYEQYF,TGTGCCAGCAGACCCGGGACGGGAATTTCCTACGAGCAGTACTTC
NA,NA,TRBJ1-4,TRBV11-2,CASSDSTDEKLFF,TGTGCCAGCAGCGACAGCACAGATGAAAAACTGTTTTTT
NA,many,TRBJ2-2,TRBV5-1,CASSSGTTNTGELFF,TGTGCCAGCAGCTCCGGGACAACGAACACCGGGGAGCTGTTTTTT
NA,NA,TRBJ1-1,TRBV29-1,CSGTSNFGAFF,TGCAGCGGCACCTCGAACTTCGGGGCTTTCTTT
TRBD1,few,TRBJ2-5,TRBV20-1,CSAWRFGTGGLETQYF,TGCAGTGCTTGGCGATTCGGGACAGGGGGTCTCGAGACCCAGTACTTC
TRBD2,NA,TRBJ2-2,TRBV20-1,CSARDAGTSLNTGELFF,TGCAGTGCTAGAGATGCGGGGACTAGCCTGAACACCGGGGAGCTGTTTTTT
TRBD1,few,TRBJ2-7,TRBV7-6,CASSTGGLEEQYF,TGTGCCAGCAGCACAGGGGGATTGGAAGAGCAGTACTTC